This T cell receptor (beta chain) is from a study of shared clonotypes between healthy human individuals (dated by TCRdb to about 2020). Regarding the study in general: The cohort included three men and two women between 18 and 49 years of age. Per donor, three plates each were used for CD4 naive and CD4 memory, two for CD8 naive, and one for CD8 memory. Blood TCR repertoires of a handful of healthy adults were deeply sequenced to estimate repertoire size and the extent of clonotype sharing between individuals. Different laboratories and diverse techniques were used to prepare libraries and sequence TCR repertoires, to increase sequencing depth and limit assay-specific biases. Leukapheresis yielded between about 0.85 and 10 billion PBMCs per donor. The paper as a whole reports these results and caveats: Rarefaction of sorted-subset datasets indicated incomplete sequencing despite the large sequencing depth. Naive subsets generally had larger estimated clonotype richness than memory subsets. Sampling was restricted to blood, and TCR repertoires in tissue are likely to differ from TCR repertoires in blood. Sharing across a few donors was observed for around 5% of naive CD4, over 3% of naive CD8, roughly 2.3% of memory CD4, and around 0.42% of memory CD8 clonotypes. Based on pairwise subsampling, the degree of clonotype sharing among donors was expected to be affected by sequencing depth. The genetic and exposure-history diversity represented was limited by the small number of donors. Higher generation probabilities were observed for clonotypes shared by all four sorted-subset donors than for non-shared clonotypes.

The germline V gene (reference sequence) provides CDR1 GTSNPN and CDR2 SVGIG. Its CDR3 holds 13 amino acids, cysteine through phenylalanine. The DNA shown is the 39-base CDR3, in frame from base 1. The donors were healthy, HIV-negative adults who had no recently reported acute infections or vaccinations. Every donor was a Caucasian adult residing in Nashville, Tennessee, USA. CD4+ T cells were enriched through magnetic negative selection, after which naive cells were positively selected on CD45RA and the remaining negative fraction served as the memory subset. After blood collection by leukapheresis, PBMCs were isolated using Ficoll-Histopaque density gradient centrifugation and then cryopreserved in the vapor phase of liquid nitrogen. Purity and quantity of every magnetically sorted T cell population were checked by analytical flow cytometry. From each sorted fraction, genomic DNA was isolated and quantified by UV absorbance on a Nanodrop 2000c.

Using the deep immunoSEQ assay, TCR CDR3 regions were amplified from genomic DNA by multiplex PCR. Genomic DNA extracted from each cell subset was distributed evenly over all wells of several immunoSEQ 96-well plates, and each plate served as one replicate. For sorted subsets, around 200 ng genomic DNA, equal to 30,000 or so T cell genomes, was loaded into each replicate PCR. Purified libraries were measured with a Qubit 3.0 fluorometer, size-checked on a Bioanalyzer 2100, and measured again with the KAPA Library Quantification kit. Each immunoSEQ 96-well plate was sequenced on its own single-read 150-cycle Illumina NextSeq 550 flow cell. Per the original workflow: Because only junctional sequences without quality scores were contained in the immunoSEQ output, filtering matching that applied to full-length reads could not be performed. Sequences were annotated with PyIR, a Python wrapper for IgBLAST v1.9, and V/J genes and CDR3 were assigned using IMGT germline references. Reads with weak V/J assignments (E-value above 1e-6), missing CDR3, stop codons, out-of-frame junctions, or ambiguous translated residues were removed. V3J clonotypes were defined as sequences sharing the same inferred V gene, J gene, and CDR3 amino acid sequence. Percentage overlap between repertoires was computed as shared unique clonotypes divided by the size of the smaller repertoire. Richness of each repertoire was evaluated using RTK rarefaction, the Chao1 estimator, and Recon v2.1 estimates of unobserved clonotypes. For all TCRbeta clonotypes obtained by the gDNA method from a few donors, generation probabilities were computed with OLGA. TCRdb took over this immuneACCESS table, retaining in-frame rearrangements with V and J assigned. Such tables are incomplete; in checked studies, under half of the missing clones stem from an unresolved V gene, and the remainder is unexplained. V and J calls plus clone size are reproduced from that table; the DNA served to infer D and trimming. This sample gives about 2.4 million clones in total; around nine tenths of them show up just once. Over 0.12% of the sample belongs to the ten largest clones.

This clone was counted a single time. No cognate antigen has been identified for it. It has no much larger one-base neighbor in the sample; base qualities were not kept. Sequencing was carried out using naive CD4+ T cells sorted from blood. The meaning of the sample's cell subset or site label: CD45RA+ positively selected. The receptor was derived from a man aged 18 to 30 in good health. The rearranged chain carries TRBV30 and TRBJ2-5, with 9 central nucleotides matching TRBD1. The end of the DNA is better explained by TRBJ2-7, so the J call may be wrong. The nucleotides read TGTGCCTGGAGATTGACAGGGGGAGGCGAGCAGTACTTC. The resulting protein is CAWRLTGGGEQYF.